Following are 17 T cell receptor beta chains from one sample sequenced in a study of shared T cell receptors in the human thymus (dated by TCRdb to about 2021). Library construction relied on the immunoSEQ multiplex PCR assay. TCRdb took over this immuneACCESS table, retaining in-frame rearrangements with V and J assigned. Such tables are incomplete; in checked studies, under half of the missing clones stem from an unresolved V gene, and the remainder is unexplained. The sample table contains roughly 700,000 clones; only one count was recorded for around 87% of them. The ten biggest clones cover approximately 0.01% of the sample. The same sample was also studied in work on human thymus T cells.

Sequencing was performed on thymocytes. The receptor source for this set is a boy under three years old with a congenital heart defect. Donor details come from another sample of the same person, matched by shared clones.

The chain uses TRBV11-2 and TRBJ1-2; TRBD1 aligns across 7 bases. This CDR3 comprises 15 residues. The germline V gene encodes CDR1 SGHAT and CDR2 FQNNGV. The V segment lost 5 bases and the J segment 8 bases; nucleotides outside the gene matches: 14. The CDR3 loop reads CASSAGWDSSEGYTF. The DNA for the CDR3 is TGTGCCAGCAGCGCAGGGTGGGACAGCTCTGAAGGCTACACCTTC.

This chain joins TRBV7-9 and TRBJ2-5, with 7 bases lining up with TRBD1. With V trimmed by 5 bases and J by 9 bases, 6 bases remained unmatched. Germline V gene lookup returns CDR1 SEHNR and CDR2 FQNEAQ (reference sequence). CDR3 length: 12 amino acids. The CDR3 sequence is CASSPSQGAQYF. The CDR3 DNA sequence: TGTGCCAGCAGCCCAAGCCAGGGGGCCCAGTACTTC.

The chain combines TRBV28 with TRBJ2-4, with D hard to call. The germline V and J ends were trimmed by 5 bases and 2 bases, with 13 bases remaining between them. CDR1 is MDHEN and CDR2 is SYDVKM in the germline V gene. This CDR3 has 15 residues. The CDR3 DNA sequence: TGTGCCAGCAGTCCTCAGGTACGGACCAAAAACATTCAGTACTTC. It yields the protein CASSPQVRTKNIQYF. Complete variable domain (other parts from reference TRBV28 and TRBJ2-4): DVKVTQSSRYLVKRTGEKVFLECVQDMDHENMFWYRQDPGLGLRLIYFSYDVKMKEKGDIPEGYSVSREKKERFSLILESASTNQTSMYLCASSPQVRTKNIQYFGAGTRLSVL.

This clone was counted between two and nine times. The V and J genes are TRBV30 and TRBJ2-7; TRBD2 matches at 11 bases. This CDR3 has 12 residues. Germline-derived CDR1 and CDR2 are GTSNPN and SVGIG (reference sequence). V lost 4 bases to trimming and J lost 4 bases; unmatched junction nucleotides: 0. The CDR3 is CAWTSGRYEQYF. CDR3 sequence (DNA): TGTGCCTGGACTAGCGGGAGGTACGAGCAGTACTTC.

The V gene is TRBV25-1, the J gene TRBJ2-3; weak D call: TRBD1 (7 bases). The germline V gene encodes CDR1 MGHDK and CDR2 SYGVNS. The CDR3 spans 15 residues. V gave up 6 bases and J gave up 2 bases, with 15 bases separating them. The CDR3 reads CASSQGGNTTDTQYF. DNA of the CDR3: TGTGCCAGCAGCCAGGGGGGCAATACCACAGATACGCAGTATTTT.

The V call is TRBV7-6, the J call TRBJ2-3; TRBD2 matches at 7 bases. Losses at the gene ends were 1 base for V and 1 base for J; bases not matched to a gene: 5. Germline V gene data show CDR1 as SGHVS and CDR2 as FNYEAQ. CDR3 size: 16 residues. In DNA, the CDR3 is TGTGCCAGCAGCTTAGTAACTAGCGAAGGCACAGATACGCAGTATTTT. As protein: CASSLVTSEGTDTQYF.

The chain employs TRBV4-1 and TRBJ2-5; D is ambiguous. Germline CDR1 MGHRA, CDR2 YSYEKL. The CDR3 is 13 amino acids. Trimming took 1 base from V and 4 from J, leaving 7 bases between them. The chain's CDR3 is CASSQGRVETQYF. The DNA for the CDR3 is TGCGCCAGCAGCCAAGGTCGGGTAGAGACCCAGTACTTC.

CDR3 residues: CASETGTSGLSSYNEQFF. The CDR3 DNA sequence: TGTGCCAGTGAAACCGGGACTAGCGGGTTGAGCTCCTACAATGAGCAGTTCTTC. The chain uses TRBV19 and TRBJ2-1, with 12 bases lining up with TRBD2. This CDR3 is 18 amino acids long. Germline V CDR1 and CDR2: LNHDA, SQIVND (reference sequence). The V gene end was trimmed by 8 bases and the J gene end by 0 bases; junction bases not matched to a gene: 11.

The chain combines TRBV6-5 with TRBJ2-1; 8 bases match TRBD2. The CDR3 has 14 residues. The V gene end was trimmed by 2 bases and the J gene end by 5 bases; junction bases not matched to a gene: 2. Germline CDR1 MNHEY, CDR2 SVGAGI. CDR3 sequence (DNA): TGTGCCAGCAGTTACACAGCGGGAGACAATGAGCAGTTCTTC. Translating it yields CASSYTAGDNEQFF.

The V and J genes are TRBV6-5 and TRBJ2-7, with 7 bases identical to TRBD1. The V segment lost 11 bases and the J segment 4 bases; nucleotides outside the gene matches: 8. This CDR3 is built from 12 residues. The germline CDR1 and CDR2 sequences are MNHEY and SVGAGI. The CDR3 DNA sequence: TGTGCCGCAGGAAGGGGGCGGTACGAGCAGTACTTC. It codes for CAAGRGRYEQYF.

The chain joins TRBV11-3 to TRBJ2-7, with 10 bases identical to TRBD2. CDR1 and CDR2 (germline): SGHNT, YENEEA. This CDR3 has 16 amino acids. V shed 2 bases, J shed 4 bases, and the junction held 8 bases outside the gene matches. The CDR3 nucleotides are TGTGCCAGCAGCTTACGAGGTAGCGGGAGGTTTTACGAGCAGTACTTC. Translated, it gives CASSLRGSGRFYEQYF.

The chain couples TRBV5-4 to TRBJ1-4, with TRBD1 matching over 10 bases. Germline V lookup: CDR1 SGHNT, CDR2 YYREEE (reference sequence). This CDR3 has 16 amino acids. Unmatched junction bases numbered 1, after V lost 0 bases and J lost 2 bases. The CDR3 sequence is CASSLEGQGTNEKLFF. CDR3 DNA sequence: TGTGCCAGCAGCTTGGAGGGACAGGGGACTAATGAAAAACTGTTTTTT.

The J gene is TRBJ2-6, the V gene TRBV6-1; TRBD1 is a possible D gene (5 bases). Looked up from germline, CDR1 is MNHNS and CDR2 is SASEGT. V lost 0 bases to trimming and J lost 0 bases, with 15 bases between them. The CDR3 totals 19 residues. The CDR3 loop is CASSEAGRVNYSGANVLTF. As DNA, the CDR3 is TGTGCCAGCAGTGAAGCCGGCAGGGTGAATTACTCTGGGGCCAACGTCCTGACTTTC.

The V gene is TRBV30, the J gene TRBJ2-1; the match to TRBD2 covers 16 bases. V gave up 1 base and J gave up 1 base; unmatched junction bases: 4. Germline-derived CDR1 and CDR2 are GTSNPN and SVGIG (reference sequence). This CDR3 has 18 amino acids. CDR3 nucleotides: TGTGCCTGGAGTGAGGGGGGACTAGCGGGAGGGTCCTACAATGAGCAGTTCTTC. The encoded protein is CAWSEGGLAGGSYNEQFF.

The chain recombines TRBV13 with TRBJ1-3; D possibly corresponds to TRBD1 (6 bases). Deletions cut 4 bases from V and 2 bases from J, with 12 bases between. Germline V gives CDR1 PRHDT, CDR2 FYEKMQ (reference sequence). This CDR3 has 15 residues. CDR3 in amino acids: CASSSRTATGNTIYF. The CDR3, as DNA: TGTGCCAGCAGCTCCCGGACAGCTACTGGAAACACCATATATTTT.

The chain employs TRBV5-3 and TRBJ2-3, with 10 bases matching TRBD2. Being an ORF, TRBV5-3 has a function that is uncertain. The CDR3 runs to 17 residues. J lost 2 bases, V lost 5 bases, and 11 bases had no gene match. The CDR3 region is CARRTKAGLADTDTQYF. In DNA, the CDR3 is TGTGCCAGAAGGACAAAGGCCGGACTAGCGGACACAGATACGCAGTATTTT.

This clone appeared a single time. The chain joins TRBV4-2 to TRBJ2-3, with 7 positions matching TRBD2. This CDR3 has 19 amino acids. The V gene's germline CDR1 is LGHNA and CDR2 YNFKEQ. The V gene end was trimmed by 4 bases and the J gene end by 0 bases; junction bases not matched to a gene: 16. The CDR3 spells CASSRWNRPGLPSTDTQYF. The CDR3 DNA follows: TGTGCCAGCAGCCGTTGGAACCGACCGGGACTACCTAGCACAGATACGCAGTATTTT.